This paragraph reports one TCR beta chain. What it binds is unknown. The CDR3 extends over 19 amino acids. Germline V CDR1 and CDR2: MNHNS, SASEGT. V trimming: 2 bases; J trimming: 7 bases; junction bases outside the gene matches: 19. PCR involved 60 Vbeta and 13 Jbeta primers. Some clones are missing from TCRdb's copy, which holds only in-frame ones; the method was immunoSEQ multiplex PCR. The table shows roughly 150,000 clones, with roughly 80% occurring only once. The data stem from a study of cytomegalovirus exposure and HLA in healthy donors. Study-level results: Per published accounts, TCR beta sequences correctly predicted the HLA-A and HLA-B alleles of most subjects. In a later analysis, most CMV-associated TCR beta chains appeared HLA-restricted. Analysis was carried out at a later point, and it linked a missense DCLRE1C variant to TCR beta V- and J-gene trimming.

Sequenced: PBMCs. The sequence was obtained from a woman in her thirties or forties in good health and CMV-seronegative. The rearrangement links TRBV6-1 to TRBJ2-5; 10 nucleotides line up with TRBD1. CDR3 sequence (DNA): TGTGCCAGCAGTGAACCGACCGGGACAGGGGACCCTCTAACGAGGACCCAGTACTTC. This codes for CASSEPTGTGDPLTRTQYF.